This TCR beta chain emerged from a study of glioma-infiltrating T cells after dendritic cell vaccination. TCRdb's table, derived via immunoSEQ multiplex PCR, lists solely in-frame clones and lacks some. The sample lists more than 95,000 clones, 90% seen once, with roughly 3% in the top ten. The CDR3 spans 14 residues. CDR1 and CDR2 from the germline V gene are SSHAT and FNYEAQ (reference sequence). Noted time point: after dendritic cell vaccination, including at tumor progression/relapse. The clonotype was recovered from a human donor with glioblastoma. This chain links TRBV7-7 with TRBJ1-2, with a weak D call TRBD1 (6 bases). Here the sequenced sample was blood, taken after dendritic cell vaccination. Here the CDR3 reads CARSKGEGRGGYTF. DNA of the CDR3: TGTGCTCGAAGCAAGGGGGAAGGTCGCGGTGGCTACACCTTC. The variable domain in full, with the rest retrieved from reference TRBV7-7 and TRBJ1-2, is GAGVSQSPRYKVTKRGQDVTLRCDPISSHATLYWYQQALGQGPEFLTYFNYEAQPDKSGLPSDRFSAERPEGSISTLTIQRTEQRDSAMYRCARSKGEGRGGYTFGSGTRLTVV.